The 7 T cell receptor beta chains below were found in one sample sequenced in a study of cytomegalovirus exposure and HLA in healthy donors. PCR employed 60 Vbeta and 13 Jbeta primers. Profiled with immunoSEQ multiplex PCR; TCRdb holds only in-frame clones, not every one. This sample carries under 250,000 clones, over 75% of them seen once, and the ten largest clones take just under 3%. Sequencing was carried out using PBMCs. These receptors were collected from a woman younger than 45 in good health and CMV-seronegative.

This chain connects TRBV30 to TRBJ1-2; TRBD1 agrees at 8 bases. The V segment lost 1 base and the J segment 8 bases; nucleotides outside the gene matches: 6. CDR1 is GTSNPN and CDR2 is SVGIG in the germline V gene (reference sequence). CDR3 size: 13 residues. This chain's CDR3 is CAWSAGGRWGYTF. CDR3 nucleotide sequence: TGTGCCTGGAGTGCAGGGGGCCGGTGGGGCTACACCTTC. Supplemented by reference TRBV30 and TRBJ1-2, the full variable domain reads SQTIHQWPATLVQPVGSPLSLECTVEGTSNPNLYWYRQAAGRGLQLLFYSVGIGQISSEVPQNLSASRPQDRQFILSSKKLLLSDSGFYLCAWSAGGRWGYTFGSGTRLTVV.

The sample holds one count of this clone. The rearrangement links TRBV5-8 to TRBJ2-1; unclear D gene. The CDR3 extends over 15 amino acids. Trimming stripped 0 bases from V and 0 bases from J, with 7 bases between. Germline CDR1 is SGHTS and CDR2 is YDEGEE. The CDR3 protein is CASSLGQNSYNEQFF. The CDR3, as DNA: TGTGCCAGCAGCTTGGGACAAAACTCCTACAATGAGCAGTTCTTC.

This clone was found once. The V call is TRBV19, the J call TRBJ1-1; D not resolved. V was trimmed by 5 bases and J by 0 bases, leaving 7 bases between them. The CDR3 covers 13 residues. Germline V CDR1 and CDR2: LNHDA, SQIVND (reference sequence). The CDR3 spells CASSPSVNTEAFF. In DNA, the CDR3 is TGTGCCAGTAGTCCCTCAGTGAACACTGAAGCTTTCTTT.

V and J are TRBV5-5 and TRBJ1-3; 9 nucleotides align to TRBD1. Germline V gene sequence: CDR1 SGHKS, CDR2 YYEKEE (reference sequence). The CDR3 loop spans 15 amino acids. V shed 4 bases, J shed 4 bases, and the junction held 6 bases outside the gene matches. The CDR3 here is CASSGTGSTGNTIYF. The CDR3 DNA reads TGTGCCAGCAGCGGGACAGGGTCAACAGGAAACACCATATATTTT.

V gene TRBV5-1 combines with J gene TRBJ2-2; D uncertain. The CDR3 sequence is 16 residues long. The V gene lost 3 bases and the J gene lost 1 base, with 13 bases spanning the gap. Looked up from germline, CDR1 is SGHRS and CDR2 is YFSETQ. For the CDR3, the DNA is TGCGCCAGCAGCTGGTATAGCCCGATGAACACCGGGGAGCTGTTTTTT. Its protein is CASSWYSPMNTGELFF.

The chain combines TRBV19 with TRBJ2-4; D possibly corresponds to TRBD2 (6 bases). The V gene lost 3 bases and the J gene lost 8 bases, with 14 bases spanning the gap. The CDR3 is made up of 14 amino acids. The germline V gene encodes CDR1 LNHDA and CDR2 SQIVND (reference sequence). CDR3 in DNA: TGTGCCAGTAGTATTCGGCCAAGGAGGGACATTCAGTACTTC. Translation: CASSIRPRRDIQYF.

V and J are TRBV18 and TRBJ1-5; D gene ambiguous. The CDR3 is 14 residues long. With 3 bases removed from V and 0 bases from J, the gap between germline ends came to 6 bases. CDR1 KGHSH and CDR2 LQKENI come from the germline V gene. CDR3 DNA: TGTGCCAGCTCACCTAGTAATAGCAATCAGCCCCAGCATTTT. Encoded protein: CASSPSNSNQPQHF.